This T cell receptor (beta chain) was documented in a study of cytomegalovirus exposure and HLA in healthy donors. Study-level information: In terms of ancestry, the Caucasian-associated cluster contained around four fifths of the 300 to 400 genotyped donors. Overall study results and limits: Analysis was carried out at a later point, and it linked a missense DCLRE1C variant to TCR beta V- and J-gene trimming.

Germline assignment: CDR1 ENHRY and CDR2 SYGVKD. V lost 0 bases and J lost 7; bases outside the gene matches: 12. The CDR3 sequence is 18 residues long. PCR was performed using 60 Vbeta and 13 Jbeta primers. Produced via immunoSEQ multiplex PCR; TCRdb's table is partial and in-frame only. The table shows approximately 160,000 clones, with approximately 80% occurring only once. Remarks on this clone: What it recognizes is unknown.

The rearrangement uses TRBV10-3 and TRBJ2-1; 10 bases fit TRBD2. The sequence was collected from a male donor in good health and CMV-seropositive. The sequenced sample consisted of PBMCs. CDR3 DNA: TGTGCCATCAGTGAGTCGAGCGGGCTAGCGGGGGTACGTAATGAGCAGTTCTTC. Translation gives CAISESSGLAGVRNEQFF.